What follows are 22 T cell receptor beta chains derived from one specimen sequenced in a study of blood T cell repertoires in COVID-19. Clones were read by immunoSEQ multiplex PCR, and TCRdb kept only the in-frame ones, dropping some. The data hold roughly 40,000 clones, with around 76% observed a single time. Material for sequencing was peripheral blood. The origin of the receptors is a man in his 70s with active or convalescent COVID-19.

The chain joins TRBV11-3 to TRBJ1-6; the match to TRBD1 covers 7 bases. There are 14 residues in the CDR3. V lost 4 bases to trimming and J lost 10 bases; unmatched junction nucleotides: 7. The germline CDR1 and CDR2 sequences are SGHNT and YENEEA. The CDR3 DNA sequence: TGTGCCAGCAGCTACCTGGACAGGTCCTCACCCCTCCACTTT. Residues: CASSYLDRSSPLHF.

This clone is categorized as medium-sized. The chain recombines TRBV5-1 with TRBJ2-7; D might be TRBD2 (6 bases). Per germline, CDR1 SGHRS and CDR2 YFSETQ. This CDR3 contains 11 residues. The ends were cut back, 4 bases at V and 6 bases at J, with 8 bases in the middle. Written as DNA, the CDR3 is TGCGCCAGCAGCGCGGGGAGCGAGCAGTACTTC. This encodes CASSAGSEQYF.

This chain uses TRBV12-5 with TRBJ1-5, with D unclear. V lost 1 base to trimming and J lost 5 bases, with 9 bases between them. This CDR3 has 14 amino acids. Germline V gives CDR1 LGHNT, CDR2 FRNRAP. The CDR3 nucleotides are TGTGCTAGTGGTTTGGGGGCCTCATATCAGCCCCAGCATTTT. Translated: CASGLGASYQPQHF.

This clone was observed a handful of times. The chain combines TRBV7-6 with TRBJ2-1; perhaps TRBD1 as D (6 bases). With 1 base removed from V and 5 bases from J, the gap between germline ends came to 18 bases. CDR1 is SGHVS, CDR2 FNYEAQ, per germline. This CDR3 is built from 17 residues. CDR3 residues: CASSLGALRGSHNEQFF. DNA for the CDR3: TGTGCCAGCAGCTTAGGGGCGTTGAGGGGGTCCCACAATGAGCAGTTCTTC.

V gene TRBV6-5 combines with J gene TRBJ2-3; D unclear. Germline V gene lookup returns CDR1 MNHEY and CDR2 SVGAGI. CDR3 length: 14 amino acids. The V and J ends lost 0 bases and 5 bases respectively, with 9 bases between them. CDR3 bases: TGTGCCAGCAGTTACTCGCAACGCGGAGATACGCAGTATTTT. This sequence encodes CASSYSQRGDTQYF.

This chain links TRBV7-9 with TRBJ2-7; no definite D call. The CDR3 runs to 13 residues. V lost 5 bases and J lost 3, with 11 bases in between. From germline, CDR1 is SEHNR and CDR2 FQNEAQ (reference sequence). In nucleotides, the CDR3 is TGTGCCAGCAGCCTAACAGCTGGCTACGAGCAGTACTTC. This translates into CASSLTAGYEQYF.

This clone showed up just a few times. This sequence joins TRBV6-5 and TRBJ1-5; 8 bases agree with TRBD1. Germline V gene lookup returns CDR1 MNHEY and CDR2 SVGAGI. V trimming: 9 bases; J trimming: 3 bases; junction bases outside the gene matches: 4. The length of the CDR3 is 13 residues. DNA for the CDR3: TGTGCCAGTACGACAGGGGCCAATCAGCCCCAGCATTTT. This encodes CASTTGANQPQHF.

The J gene is TRBJ1-5, the V gene TRBV18; D perhaps matches TRBD1 (6 bases). The V end lost 5 bases, the J end lost 6 bases, and 20 bases lay between the germline ends. The CDR3 loop spans 16 amino acids. Germline V CDR1 and CDR2: KGHSH, LQKENI. The CDR3: CASSSNQGRASQPQHF. The CDR3 coding sequence is TGTGCCAGCTCATCTAACCAGGGGAGAGCTAGTCAGCCCCAGCATTTT.

V gene TRBV27 combines with J gene TRBJ2-1, with D tentatively TRBD2 (5 bases). The V gene lost 6 bases and the J gene lost 10 bases, with 22 bases spanning the gap. Germline CDR1 and CDR2: MNHEY and SMNVEV (reference sequence). CDR3 size: 15 residues. The CDR3 is CASSRNPRVIGEQFF. The CDR3 DNA is TGTGCCAGCAGCCGCAACCCGAGGGTAATTGGCGAGCAGTTCTTC.

The genes are TRBV9 and TRBJ2-2; perhaps TRBD2 as D (5 bases). Germline CDR1 reads SGDLS; CDR2 reads YYNGEE. The CDR3 runs 15 residues. Trimming cost V 1 base and J 1 base, with 8 bases left between them. The CDR3 protein is CASSVPRGNTGELFF. Written as DNA, the CDR3 is TGTGCCAGCAGCGTACCTCGGGGGAACACCGGGGAGCTGTTTTTT.

This CDR3 is CASSPQSGRGVFLSYNSPLHF. The CDR3 nucleotides read TGCGCCAGCAGCCCCCAGTCGGGTCGAGGAGTCTTCCTCTCCTATAATTCACCCCTCCACTTT. The rearrangement uses TRBV4-1 and TRBJ1-6, with D unclear. CDR1 is MGHRA, CDR2 YSYEKL, per germline. The V gene lost 4 bases and the J gene lost 0 bases, with 25 bases spanning the gap. The CDR3 length is 21 residues.

V and J are TRBV20-1 and TRBJ1-5; D unresolved. Looked up from germline, CDR1 is DFQATT and CDR2 is SNEGSKA (reference sequence). CDR3 size: 14 residues. V was clipped by 3 bases and J by 0 bases, with 9 bases between them. CDR3 in amino acids: CSASSTDSNQPQHF. CDR3 coding DNA: TGCAGTGCTAGTAGCACAGATAGCAATCAGCCCCAGCATTTT.

A single count supports this clone. The chain joins TRBV7-9 to TRBJ2-4; TRBD1 matches 9 bases. The CDR3 extends over 16 amino acids. Trimming removed 4 bases from V and 6 bases from J; junction bases left unmatched: 10. Per germline, CDR1 SEHNR and CDR2 FQNEAQ (reference sequence). The CDR3 sequence is CASSSAQGALGNIQYF. CDR3 bases: TGTGCCAGCAGCTCCGCACAGGGGGCGCTGGGAAACATTCAGTACTTC.

The chain is built from TRBV7-2 and TRBJ1-1, with D possibly matching TRBD1 (5 bases). Germline V gives CDR1 SGHTA, CDR2 FQGNSA. Trimming took off 3 bases at V and 7 bases at J, with 6 bases between the two ends. The CDR3 is 11 amino acids. The CDR3 protein is CASSLTVEAFF. As DNA, the CDR3 is TGTGCCAGCAGCTTGACAGTTGAAGCTTTCTTT.

V gene TRBV3-1 (or the pseudogene TRBV3-2) combines with J gene TRBJ1-6; no definite D call. V lost 0 bases and J lost 7, with 7 bases in between. There are 14 residues in the CDR3. The germline V gene encodes CDR1 LGHDT and CDR2 YNNKEL (reference sequence). In DNA form, the CDR3 reads TGTGCCAGCAGCCAAGACGGAGGAAATTCACCCCTCCACTTT. Protein: CASSQDGGNSPLHF.

The CDR3 is CASSQGAPNTEAFF. CDR3 nucleotide sequence: TGTGCCAGCAGCCAAGGGGCCCCCAACACTGAAGCTTTCTTT. This chain connects TRBV3-1 (or the pseudogene TRBV3-2) to TRBJ1-1, with no clear D. The CDR3 runs 14 residues. V was clipped by 1 base and J by 2 bases, with 8 bases between them. The germline gives CDR1 LGHDT, CDR2 YNNKEL (reference sequence).

This clone has just a few counts. The genes are TRBV25-1 and TRBJ1-1; TRBD1 matches at 7 bases. Germline loops: CDR1 MGHDK, CDR2 SYGVNS. This CDR3 is built from 13 residues. V trimming: 11 bases; J trimming: 3 bases; junction bases outside the gene matches: 9. The CDR3 bases are TGTGCCTGCCAGGGGGACGGGCACACTGAAGCTTTCTTT. Translated: CACQGDGHTEAFF.

In nucleotides, the CDR3 is TGCGCCAGCAGCTTAATAGGGACAGGGGGGGCGAGCACTGAAGCTTTCTTT. It translates to CASSLIGTGGASTEAFF. The V call is TRBV4-1, the J call TRBJ1-1, with 11 positions matching TRBD1. In germline, CDR1 is MGHRA, CDR2 YSYEKL. The junction had 12 bases not matched to a gene; V was cut back by 5 bases and J by 4 bases. There are 17 residues in the CDR3.

This chain links TRBV12-3 or TRBV12-4 with TRBJ1-2, with 9 bases that match TRBD1. Unmatched junction bases numbered 3, after V lost 6 bases and J lost 4 bases. This CDR3 is built from 13 residues. The CDR3 region has the DNA TGTGCCAGCAGCCAGGGACAGGGCTATGGCTACACCTTC. It translates to CASSQGQGYGYTF.

The rearrangement uses TRBV7-3 and TRBJ1-1, with D perhaps matching TRBD1 (5 bases). The CDR3 sequence is 13 residues long. The germline CDR1 and CDR2 sequences are SGHTA and FQGTGA. Trimming took off 3 bases at V and 5 bases at J, with 10 bases between the two ends. The CDR3 region is CASSLQGITEAFF. For the CDR3, the DNA is TGTGCCAGCAGCTTGCAGGGAATTACTGAAGCTTTCTTT. Full variable domain (missing parts from reference TRBV7-3 and TRBJ1-1): GAGVSQTPSNKVTEKGKYVELRCDPISGHTALYWYRQSLGQGPEFLIYFQGTGAADDSGLPNDRFFAVRPEGSVSTLKIQRTERGDSAVYLCASSLQGITEAFFGQGTRLTVV.

The rearrangement links TRBV7-2 to TRBJ1-1, with D perhaps matching TRBD1 (6 bases). Trimming shortened V by 3 bases and J by 7 bases, and 15 bases separated the two germline ends. The CDR3 has 14 residues. CDR1 is SGHTA and CDR2 is FQGNSA in the germline V gene. This CDR3 is CASSFGGASGEAFF. Here the CDR3 DNA reads TGTGCCAGCAGCTTTGGGGGGGCATCGGGTGAAGCTTTCTTT. Variable domain in full (rest from reference TRBV7-2 and TRBJ1-1): GAGVSQSPSNKVTEKGKDVELRCDPISGHTALYWYRQSLGQGLEFLIYFQGNSAPDKSGLPSDRFSAERTGGSVSTLTIQRTQQEDSAVYLCASSFGGASGEAFFGQGTRLTVV.

The V call is TRBV6-5, the J call TRBJ2-7; 11 nucleotides agree with TRBD2. CDR3 length: 14 residues. The V gene's germline CDR1 is MNHEY and CDR2 SVGAGI. V was clipped by 6 bases and J by 2 bases; unmatched bases: 3. In DNA, the CDR3 is TGTGCCAGCAGGTTAGCGGGGGGGGCCTACGAGCAGTACTTC. Its translation is CASRLAGGAYEQYF.